This T cell receptor beta chain was documented in a study of neurological immune-mediated disorders. The V gene's germline CDR1 is DFQATT and CDR2 SNEGSKA (reference sequence). Deletions cut 1 base from V and 4 bases from J, with 10 bases between. This CDR3 has 13 residues. One entry per CDR3 protein results from TCRdb running MiXCR on the 5' RACE reads. In the table there are 25,000 to 35,000 distinct CDR3 sequences, less than 5% of which are singletons. This clonotype occurred many times. This chain uses TRBV20-1 with TRBJ2-5, with D perhaps assigned TRBD1 or TRBD2 (5 bases each). Sequenced material: CD4+ T cells from blood. The sequence came from a woman between 40 and 55 years old in good health. The CDR3 nucleotides read TGCAGTGCTAGAGTCCCAGGGACAGAGACCCAGTACTTC. Translation: CSARVPGTETQYF.